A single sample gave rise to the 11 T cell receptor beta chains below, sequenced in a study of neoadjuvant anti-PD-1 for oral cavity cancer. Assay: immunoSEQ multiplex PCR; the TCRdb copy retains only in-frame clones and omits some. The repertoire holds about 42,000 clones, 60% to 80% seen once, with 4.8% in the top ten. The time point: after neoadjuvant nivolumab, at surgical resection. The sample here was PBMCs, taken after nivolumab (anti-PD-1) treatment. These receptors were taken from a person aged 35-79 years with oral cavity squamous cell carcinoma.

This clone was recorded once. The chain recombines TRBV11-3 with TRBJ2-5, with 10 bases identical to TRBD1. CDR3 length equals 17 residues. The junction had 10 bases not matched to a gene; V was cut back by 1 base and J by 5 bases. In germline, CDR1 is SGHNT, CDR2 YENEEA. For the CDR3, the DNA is TGTGCCAGCAGCTTAGCATCCGGGACAGGGGAGGGGGAGACCCAGTACTTC. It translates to CASSLASGTGEGETQYF.

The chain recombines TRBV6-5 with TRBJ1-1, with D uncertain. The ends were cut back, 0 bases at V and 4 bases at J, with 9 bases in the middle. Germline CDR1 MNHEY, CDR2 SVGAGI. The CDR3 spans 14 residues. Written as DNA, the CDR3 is TGTGCCAGCAGTTACTCTGGAGGACCCACTGAAGCTTTCTTT. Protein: CASSYSGGPTEAFF.

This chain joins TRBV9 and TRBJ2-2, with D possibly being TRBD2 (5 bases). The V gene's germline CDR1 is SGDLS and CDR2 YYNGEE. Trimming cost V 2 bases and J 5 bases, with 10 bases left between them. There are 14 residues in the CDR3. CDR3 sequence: CASSVQTGTGELFF. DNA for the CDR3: TGTGCCAGCAGCGTCCAAACGGGGACCGGGGAGCTGTTTTTT.

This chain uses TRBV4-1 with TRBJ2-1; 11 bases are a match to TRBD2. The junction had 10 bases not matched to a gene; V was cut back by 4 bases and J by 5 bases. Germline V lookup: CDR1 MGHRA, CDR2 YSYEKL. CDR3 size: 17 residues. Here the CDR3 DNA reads TGCGCCAGCAGCCGTAGCGCTAGCGGGGGGCTAGACAATGAGCAGTTCTTC. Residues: CASSRSASGGLDNEQFF.

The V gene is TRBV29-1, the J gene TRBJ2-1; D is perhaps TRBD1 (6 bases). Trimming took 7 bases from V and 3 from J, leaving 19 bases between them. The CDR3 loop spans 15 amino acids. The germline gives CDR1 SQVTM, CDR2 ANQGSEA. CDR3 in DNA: TGCAGCGCCCCTCAGGTACAGGGCGGCTACAATGAGCAGTTCTTC. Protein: CSAPQVQGGYNEQFF.

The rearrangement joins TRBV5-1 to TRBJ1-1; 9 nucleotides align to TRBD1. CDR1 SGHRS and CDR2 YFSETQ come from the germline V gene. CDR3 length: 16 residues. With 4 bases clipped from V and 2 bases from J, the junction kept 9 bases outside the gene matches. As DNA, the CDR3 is TGCGCCAGCAGCCCGGACAGGGGACACCCTAACACTGAAGCTTTCTTT. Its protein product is CASSPDRGHPNTEAFF. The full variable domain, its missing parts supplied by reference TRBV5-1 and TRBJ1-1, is KAGVTQTPRYLIKTRGQQVTLSCSPISGHRSVSWYQQTPGQGLQFLFEYFSETQRNKGNFPGRFSGRQFSNSRSEMNVSTLELGDSALYLCASSPDRGHPNTEAFFGQGTRLTVV.

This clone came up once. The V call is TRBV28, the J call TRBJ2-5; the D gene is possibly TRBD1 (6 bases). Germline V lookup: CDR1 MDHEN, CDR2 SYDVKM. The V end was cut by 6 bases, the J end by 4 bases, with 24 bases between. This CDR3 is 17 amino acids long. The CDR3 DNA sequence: TGTGCCAGCAGGTCCCACTACCCCCCTCAAGGGGGAGAGACCCAGTACTTC. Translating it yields CASRSHYPPQGGETQYF.

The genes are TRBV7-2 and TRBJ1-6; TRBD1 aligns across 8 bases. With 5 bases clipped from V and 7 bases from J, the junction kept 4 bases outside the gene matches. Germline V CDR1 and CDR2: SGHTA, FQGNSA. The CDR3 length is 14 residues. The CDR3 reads CASSAGGRNSPLHF. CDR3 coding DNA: TGTGCCAGCAGCGCAGGGGGCCGGAATTCACCCCTCCACTTT.

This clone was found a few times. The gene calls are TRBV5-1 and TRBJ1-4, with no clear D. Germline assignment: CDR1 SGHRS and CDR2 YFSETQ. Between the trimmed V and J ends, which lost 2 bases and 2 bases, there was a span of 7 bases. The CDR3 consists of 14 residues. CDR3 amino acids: CASSFSPTNEKLFF. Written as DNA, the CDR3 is TGCGCCAGCAGCTTTAGTCCGACTAATGAAAAACTGTTTTTT.

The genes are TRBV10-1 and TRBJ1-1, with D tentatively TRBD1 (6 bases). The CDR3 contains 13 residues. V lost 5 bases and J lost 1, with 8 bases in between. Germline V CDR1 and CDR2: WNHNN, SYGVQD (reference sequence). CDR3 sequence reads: CASSQDRNTEAFF. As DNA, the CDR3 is TGCGCCAGCAGTCAGGACAGGAACACTGAAGCTTTCTTT.

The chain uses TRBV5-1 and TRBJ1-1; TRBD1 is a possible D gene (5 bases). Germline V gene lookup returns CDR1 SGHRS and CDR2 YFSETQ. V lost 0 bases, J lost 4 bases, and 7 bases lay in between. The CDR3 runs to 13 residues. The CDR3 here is CASSLGGVTEAFF. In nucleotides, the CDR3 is TGCGCCAGCAGCTTGGGAGGGGTCACTGAAGCTTTCTTT.